At least ten counts were recorded for the clone carrying this TCR beta chain. What it binds is not known. The source of the sample is a study of T-cell memory formation after mild COVID-19. TCRdb reanalysed the 5' RACE reads using MiXCR and keeps one entry per CDR3 protein. The sample shows approximately 180,000 distinct CDR3 sequences, about a sixth of them seen only once. CDR1 is SGHVS, CDR2 FQNEAQ, per germline. The CDR3 has 16 amino acids. The V gene lost 5 bases and the J gene lost 2 bases, with 17 bases spanning the gap. Regarding the study as a whole: Second-wave clones with a day 37 peak had unconfirmed SARS-CoV-2 specificity.

The source is an adult woman who had mild COVID-19 (a few samples of this study predate the infection). Cell type and time point are not known. V usage is TRBV7-8 and J usage is TRBJ2-3; D is possibly TRBD1 or TRBD2 (6 bases each). The sequenced sample was PBMCs or a T cell subset sorted from them (not recorded which). CDR3 protein: CASSLPGEATTDTQYF. Written as DNA, the CDR3 is TGTGCCAGCAGCCTCCCAGGGGAGGCGACCACAGATACGCAGTATTTT.